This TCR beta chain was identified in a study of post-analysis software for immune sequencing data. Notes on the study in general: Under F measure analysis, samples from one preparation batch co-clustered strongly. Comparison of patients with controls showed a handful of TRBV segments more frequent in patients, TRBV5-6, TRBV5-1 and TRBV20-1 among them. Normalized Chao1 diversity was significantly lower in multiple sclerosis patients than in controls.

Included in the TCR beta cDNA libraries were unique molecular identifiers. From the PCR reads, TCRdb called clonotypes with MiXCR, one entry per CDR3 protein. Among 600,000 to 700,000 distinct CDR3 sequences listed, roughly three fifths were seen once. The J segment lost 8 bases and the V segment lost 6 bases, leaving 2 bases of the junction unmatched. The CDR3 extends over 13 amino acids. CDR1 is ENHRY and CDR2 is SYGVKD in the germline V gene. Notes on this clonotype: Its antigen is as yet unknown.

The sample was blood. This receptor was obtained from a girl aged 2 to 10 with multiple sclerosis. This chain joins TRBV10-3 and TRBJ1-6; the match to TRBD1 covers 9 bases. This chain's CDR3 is CAIRGDRDSPLHF. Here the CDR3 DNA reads TGTGCCATCAGAGGGGACAGGGATTCACCCCTCCACTTT.